This T cell receptor beta chain stems from a study of OX40 agonist ivuxolimab in advanced cancers. Study in general: Prior anti-PD-1, anti-PD-L1 or anti-CTLA-4 therapy did not bar entry, and more than 35% had some. Study-wide points: At 0.1 to 3.0 mg/kg, CD4+ and CD8+ blood T cells expanded clonally by week 6.

In germline, CDR1 is SGHNT, CDR2 YENEEA. V was trimmed by 0 bases and J by 8 bases, leaving 8 bases between them. CDR3 length equals 14 residues. Only in-frame clones appear in the TCRdb table, and some are missing; sequencing was by immunoSEQ multiplex PCR. The sample carries about 58,000 clones, 70% to 90% recorded once. To note about this clone: Its antigen is undetermined.

Autoimmune disease history or systemic immunosuppression disqualified patients. The sequencing used CD4+ or CD8+ T cells sorted from blood, collected in a trial of the OX40 agonist ivuxolimab. This chain links TRBV11-3 with TRBJ1-6, with no clear D. This clonotype was obtained from an adult with an advanced solid tumor such as melanoma, head and neck, liver or kidney cancer. The CDR3 DNA follows: TGTGCCAGCAGCTTAGATGGCGGTTATTCACCCCTCCACTTT. Amino acid sequence: CASSLDGGYSPLHF.